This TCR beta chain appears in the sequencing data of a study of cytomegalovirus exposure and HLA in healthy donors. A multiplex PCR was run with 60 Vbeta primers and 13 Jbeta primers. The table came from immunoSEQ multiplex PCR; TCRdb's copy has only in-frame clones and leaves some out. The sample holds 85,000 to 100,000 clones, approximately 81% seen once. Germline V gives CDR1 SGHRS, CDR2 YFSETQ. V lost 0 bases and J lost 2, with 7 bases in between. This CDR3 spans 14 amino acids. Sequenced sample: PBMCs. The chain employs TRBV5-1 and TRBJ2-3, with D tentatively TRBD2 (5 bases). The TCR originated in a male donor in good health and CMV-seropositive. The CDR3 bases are TGCGCCAGCAGCTTGGCAGCGGTCACAGATACGCAGTATTTT. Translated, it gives CASSLAAVTDTQYF.